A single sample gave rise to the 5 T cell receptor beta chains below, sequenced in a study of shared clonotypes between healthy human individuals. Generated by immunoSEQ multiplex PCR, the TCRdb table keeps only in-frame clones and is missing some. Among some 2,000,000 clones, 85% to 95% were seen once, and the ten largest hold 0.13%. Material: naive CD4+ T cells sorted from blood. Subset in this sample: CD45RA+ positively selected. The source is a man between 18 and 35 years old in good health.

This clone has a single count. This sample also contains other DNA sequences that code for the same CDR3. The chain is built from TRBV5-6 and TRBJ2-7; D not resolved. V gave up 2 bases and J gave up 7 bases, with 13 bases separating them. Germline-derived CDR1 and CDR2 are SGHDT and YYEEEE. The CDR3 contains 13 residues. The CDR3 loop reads CASSLGSGREQYF. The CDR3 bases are TGTGCCAGCAGCTTAGGCTCGGGTAGGGAGCAGTACTTC.

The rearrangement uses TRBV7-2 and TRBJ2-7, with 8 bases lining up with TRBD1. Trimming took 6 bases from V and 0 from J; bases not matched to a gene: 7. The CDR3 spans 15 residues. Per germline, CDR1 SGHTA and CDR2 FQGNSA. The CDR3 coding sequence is TGTGCCAGCAGAATCGACAGGGGAACCTCCTACGAGCAGTACTTC. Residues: CASRIDRGTSYEQYF. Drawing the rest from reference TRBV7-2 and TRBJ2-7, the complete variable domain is GAGVSQSPSNKVTEKGKDVELRCDPISGHTALYWYRQSLGQGLEFLIYFQGNSAPDKSGLPSDRFSAERTGGSVSTLTIQRTQQEDSAVYLCASRIDRGTSYEQYFGPGTRLTVT.

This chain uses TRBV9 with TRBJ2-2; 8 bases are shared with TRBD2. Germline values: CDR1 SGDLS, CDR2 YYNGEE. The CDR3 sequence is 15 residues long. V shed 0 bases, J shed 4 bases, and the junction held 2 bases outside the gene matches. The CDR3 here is CASSVAGGSTGELFF. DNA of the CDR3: TGTGCCAGCAGCGTAGCGGGGGGGAGCACCGGGGAGCTGTTTTTT.

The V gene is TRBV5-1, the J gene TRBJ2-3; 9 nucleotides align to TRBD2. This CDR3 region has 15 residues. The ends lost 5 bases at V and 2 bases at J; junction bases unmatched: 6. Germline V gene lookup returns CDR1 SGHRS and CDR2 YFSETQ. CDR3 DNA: TGCGCCAGCAGAGATAGCGGGGGATACACAGATACGCAGTATTTT. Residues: CASRDSGGYTDTQYF. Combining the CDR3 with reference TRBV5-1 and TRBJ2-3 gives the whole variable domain KAGVTQTPRYLIKTRGQQVTLSCSPISGHRSVSWYQQTPGQGLQFLFEYFSETQRNKGNFPGRFSGRQFSNSRSEMNVSTLELGDSALYLCASRDSGGYTDTQYFGPGTRLTVL.

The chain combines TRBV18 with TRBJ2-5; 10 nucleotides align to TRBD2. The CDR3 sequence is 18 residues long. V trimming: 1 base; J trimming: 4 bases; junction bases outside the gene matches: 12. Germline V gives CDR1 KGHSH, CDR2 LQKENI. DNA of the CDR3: TGTGCCAGCTCACCACGTCCTAGCGGGAGCGTGGATGGAGAGACCCAGTACTTC. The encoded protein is CASSPRPSGSVDGETQYF.